This T cell receptor (beta chain) was identified during a study of radiotherapy plus CTLA-4 blockade in lung cancer. With regard to this clone: Its antigen is not identified.

Study-wide points: Following radiotherapy plus ipilimumab, tumor-derived TCR clones expanded in the blood.

Method: immunoSEQ multiplex PCR; TCRdb's copy keeps in-frame clones and lacks some. The profile covers about 97,000 clones, with approximately 72% appearing a single time and around 2.8% taken by the ten largest. The ends were cut back, 5 bases at V and 7 bases at J, with 18 bases in the middle. The CDR3 totals 15 residues. Germline CDR1 SGHNT, CDR2 YENEEA. The sequence came from a human donor with non-small cell lung cancer who had a partial response to radiotherapy plus ipilimumab. Some clones in this sample may be carry-over from other donors' samples. Sequenced here: peripheral blood, sampled from a patient treated with radiotherapy plus ipilimumab. The J gene is TRBJ2-1, the V gene TRBV11-3; D is possibly TRBD2 (6 bases). The CDR3 reads CASSPGLGKENEQFF. CDR3 nucleotide sequence: TGTGCCAGCAGCCCGGGACTCGGTAAAGAAAATGAGCAGTTCTTC.